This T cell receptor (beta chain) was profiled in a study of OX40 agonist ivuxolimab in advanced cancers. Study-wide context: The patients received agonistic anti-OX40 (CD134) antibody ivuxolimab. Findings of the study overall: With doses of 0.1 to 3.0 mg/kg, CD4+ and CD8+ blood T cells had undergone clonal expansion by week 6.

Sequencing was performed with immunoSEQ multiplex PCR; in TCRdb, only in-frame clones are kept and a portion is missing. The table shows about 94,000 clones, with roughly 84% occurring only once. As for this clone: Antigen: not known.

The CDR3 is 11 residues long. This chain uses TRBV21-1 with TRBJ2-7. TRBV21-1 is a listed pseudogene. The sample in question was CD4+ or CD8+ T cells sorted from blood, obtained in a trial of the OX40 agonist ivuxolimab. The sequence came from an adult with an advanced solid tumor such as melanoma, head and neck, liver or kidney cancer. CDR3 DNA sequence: TGTGGTACGGACGGCGTATACGAGCAGTACTTC. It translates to CGTDGVYEQYF.